This TCR beta chain appears in the sequencing data of a study of early T cells in non-severe SARS-CoV-2 infection. Study details: It was bulk RNA from unsorted whole blood that was sequenced, and the chains were unpaired. Study-wide points: Matches to VDJdb favored anti-spike CD8 responses and missed private and CD4 specificities.

Each cDNA molecule carried a unique molecular identifier. MiXCR, run by TCRdb on the 5' RACE reads, gives a single entry per CDR3 protein. The sample has roughly 27,000 distinct CDR3 sequences; 9% to 10% are singletons. As concerns this clonotype: Its specificity is unknown.

This TCR was sampled from an adult who was a healthcare worker with PCR-confirmed SARS-CoV-2 infection or an uninfected control (not recorded which). The source material was whole blood.

This CDR3 reads CASNQRGQAIGSYNSPLHF. CDR3 coding DNA: TGTGCCAGCAACCAGAGGGGACAGGCCATCGGCTCCTATAATTCACCCCTCCACTTT. The chain links TRBV7-3 to TRBJ1-6; TRBD1 matches 8 bases. This CDR3 region has 19 residues. The trim removed 7 bases at V and 0 bases at J, leaving 14 bases unmatched. Per germline, CDR1 SGHTA and CDR2 FQGTGA. The full variable domain, rest sourced from reference TRBV7-3 and TRBJ1-6, is GAGVSQTPSNKVTEKGKYVELRCDPISGHTALYWYRQSLGQGPEFLIYFQGTGAADDSGLPNDRFFAVRPEGSVSTLKIQRTERGDSAVYLCASNQRGQAIGSYNSPLHFGNGTRLTVT.